This T cell receptor (beta chain) was profiled in a study of OX40 agonist ivuxolimab in advanced cancers. Background on the study: Dose-escalation patients suffered from hepatocellular carcinoma, melanoma, renal cell or head and neck cancer.

Baseline was the first blood sampling point, followed by cycle 4 day 1 and cycle 7 day 1. CDR1 MNHNS and CDR2 SASEGT come from the germline V gene. V was pared by 10 bases and J by 3 bases, with 9 bases of the junction left unmatched. This CDR3 contains 14 residues. Repertoires were generated with immunoSEQ multiplex PCR, while TCRdb's copy carries only in-frame clones and drops some. This table holds tens of thousands of clones, less than 90% found once. This TCR derives from an adult with an advanced solid tumor such as melanoma, head and neck, liver or kidney cancer. The chain carries TRBV6-1 and TRBJ1-5, with TRBD1 identical over 7 bases. The sample was CD4+ or CD8+ T cells sorted from blood, taken in a trial of the OX40 agonist ivuxolimab. In nucleotides, the CDR3 is TGTGCCACAATTCCGGGACAGCTCAATCAGCCCCAGCATTTT. It translates to CATIPGQLNQPQHF.